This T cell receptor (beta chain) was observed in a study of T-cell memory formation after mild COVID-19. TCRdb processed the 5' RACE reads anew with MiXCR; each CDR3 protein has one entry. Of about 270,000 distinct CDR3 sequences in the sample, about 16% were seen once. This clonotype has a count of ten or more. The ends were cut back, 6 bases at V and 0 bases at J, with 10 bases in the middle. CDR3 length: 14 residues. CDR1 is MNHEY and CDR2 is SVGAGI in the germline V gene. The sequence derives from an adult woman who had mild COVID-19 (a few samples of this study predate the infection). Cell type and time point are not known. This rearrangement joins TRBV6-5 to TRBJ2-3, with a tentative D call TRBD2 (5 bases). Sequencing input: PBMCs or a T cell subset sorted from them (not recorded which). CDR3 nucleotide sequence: TGTGCCAGCAGGCTAGCAGCTAGCACAGATACGCAGTATTTT. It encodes CASRLAASTDTQYF.